This T cell receptor beta chain was obtained from a study of OX40 agonist ivuxolimab in advanced cancers. About the research overall: In three patients, partial responses were observed, one with hepatocellular carcinoma and two with cutaneous melanoma.

Germline V gene lookup returns CDR1 MNHEY and CDR2 SMNVEV (reference sequence). The V end lost 8 bases, the J end lost 3 bases, and 17 bases lay between the germline ends. CDR3 length: 14 amino acids. As to this clone: What it binds is unknown.

The repertoire was sequenced with immunoSEQ multiplex PCR; TCRdb's copy has only in-frame clones and lacks some. The table has 28,000 or so clones, 85% to 95% seen once. Findings and caveats of the study: At 0.1 to 3.0 mg/kg, CD4+ and CD8+ blood T cells expanded clonally by week 6.

Sequenced here: CD4+ or CD8+ T cells sorted from blood, sampled in a trial of the OX40 agonist ivuxolimab. V and J are TRBV27 and TRBJ2-7; maybe TRBD1 (6 bases). This receptor was taken from an adult with an advanced solid tumor such as melanoma, head and neck, liver or kidney cancer. This CDR3 reads CASRYGPGVYEQYF. The CDR3 DNA sequence: TGTGCCAGCCGATACGGCCCAGGGGTCTACGAGCAGTACTTC.